The 3 T cell receptor beta chains below all came from one sample that was sequenced in a study of cytomegalovirus exposure and HLA in healthy donors. This PCR relied on a set of 60 Vbeta primers and 13 Jbeta primers. TCRdb keeps only in-frame clones here, not all; method: immunoSEQ multiplex PCR. The sample records some 100,000 clones, over 60% being singletons. Material for sequencing was PBMCs. These receptors were taken from a man aged 35-49 years in good health and CMV-seropositive.

The chain uses TRBV13 and TRBJ1-5; D remains unclear. V was clipped by 5 bases and J by 0 bases, with 8 bases between them. The CDR3 sequence is 14 residues long. CDR1 and CDR2 from the germline V gene are PRHDT and FYEKMQ (reference sequence). DNA of the CDR3: TGTGCCAGCAGCCGGAGCGATAGCAATCAGCCCCAGCATTTT. Its protein product is CASSRSDSNQPQHF. Full variable domain (missing parts from reference TRBV13 and TRBJ1-5): AAGVIQSPRHLIKEKRETATLKCYPIPRHDTVYWYQQGPGQDPQFLISFYEKMQSDKGSIPDRFSAQQFSDYHSELNMSSLELGDSALYFCASSRSDSNQPQHFGDGTRLSIL.

The genes are TRBV6-4 and TRBJ2-3; tentatively, D is TRBD1 (6 bases). V lost 5 bases to trimming and J lost 0 bases, with 9 bases between them. The CDR3 has 14 residues. Germline CDR1 is MRHNA and CDR2 is SNTAGT. This CDR3 reads CASSPRGSTDTQYF. As DNA, the CDR3 is TGTGCCAGCAGTCCCAGGGGTAGCACAGATACGCAGTATTTT.

This chain connects TRBV5-1 to TRBJ1-1; D is uncertain. The CDR3 is 13 residues long. Trimming stripped 2 bases from V and 8 bases from J, with 13 bases between. The V gene's germline CDR1 is SGHRS and CDR2 YFSETQ. CDR3 sequence (DNA): TGCGCCAGCAGCTTAGTCGGGAGAGAGGAAGCTTTCTTT. Protein: CASSLVGREEAFF.